The table lists the clone carrying this T cell receptor beta chain with a count of one. This entry belongs to a study of blood T cell repertoires in COVID-19. Sequencing used immunoSEQ multiplex PCR; TCRdb keeps in-frame clones, though not all of them. The data hold roughly 130,000 clones, with about four fifths observed a single time. This CDR3 spans 14 amino acids. Per the germline V gene, CDR1 is WNHNN and CDR2 is SYGVQD (reference sequence). The V segment lost 5 bases and the J segment 4 bases; nucleotides outside the gene matches: 6. The sequencing input was peripheral blood. The J gene is TRBJ2-5, the V gene TRBV10-1; 8 bases are shared with TRBD1. The sequence was obtained from a man aged 30 to 39 with COVID-19, enrolled during active disease. CDR3 protein: CASSPGGSAETQYF. The CDR3 DNA sequence: TGCGCCAGCAGTCCAGGGGGCTCGGCAGAGACCCAGTACTTC.